The subject of this entry is one T cell receptor beta chain. The target antigen is unknown. The assay was immunoSEQ multiplex PCR, and TCRdb's table has in-frame clones only and misses some. The profile shows about 68,000 clones, roughly 90% of them singletons. This sample was taken from a study of chemoradiotherapy in HPV16-positive cancers. Whole-study findings and limits: During treatment, candidate HPV-specific clones and E7-related motifs expanded in tumor.

V lost 3 bases and J lost 5; bases outside the gene matches: 7. The CDR3 has 14 amino acids. Germline CDR1 is SGHNT and CDR2 is YYREEE (reference sequence). This receptor was taken from a human donor with HPV-associated anogenital cancer. This specimen was blood, taken from a patient who underwent chemoradiotherapy. The rearrangement uses TRBV5-4 and TRBJ2-7, with 8 bases fitting TRBD1. The CDR3: CASSYGQGSDEQYF. CDR3 coding DNA: TGTGCCAGCAGCTACGGACAGGGTTCCGACGAGCAGTACTTC.